A single sample gave rise to the 8 T cell receptor beta chains below, sequenced in a study of T cells in tuberculosis. The sample's time point: new active TB diagnosis, blood taken before or within 7 days of starting treatment. The data were produced by immunoSEQ multiplex PCR, yet TCRdb's version contains in-frame clones alone and is incomplete. The table has about 34,000 clones, about 91% seen once. Sequencing was performed on PBMCs, taken at tuberculosis diagnosis. Every receptor here comes from an adult with tuberculosis.

This clone came up once. The rearrangement links TRBV5-6 to TRBJ2-3; 8 nucleotides match TRBD2. The CDR3 is 14 residues long. The germline gives CDR1 SGHDT, CDR2 YYEEEE. Trimming removed 0 bases from V and 4 bases from J; junction bases left unmatched: 1. The CDR3 protein is CASSLVRGADTQYF. In DNA, the CDR3 is TGTGCCAGCAGCTTGGTGCGGGGGGCAGATACGCAGTATTTT. The complete variable domain, with remaining parts taken from reference TRBV5-6 and TRBJ2-3, reads DAGVTQSPTHLIKTRGQQVTLRCSPKSGHDTVSWYQQALGQGPQFIFQYYEEEERQRGNFPDRFSGHQFPNYSSELNVNALLLGDSALYLCASSLVRGADTQYFGPGTRLTVL.

The V gene is TRBV27, the J gene TRBJ1-5, with D perhaps TRBD1 (6 bases). Deletions cut 3 bases from V and 5 bases from J, with 11 bases between. Per germline, CDR1 MNHEY and CDR2 SMNVEV (reference sequence). This CDR3 is 14 amino acids long. CDR3 residues: CASSFQQGDQPQHF. In DNA form, the CDR3 reads TGTGCCAGCAGTTTCCAACAGGGAGATCAGCCCCAGCATTTT.

The chain links TRBV29-1 to TRBJ2-1; unclear D gene. The V and J ends lost 6 bases and 0 bases respectively, with 15 bases between them. Germline V gene data show CDR1 as SQVTM and CDR2 as ANQGSEA. This CDR3 has 15 amino acids. CDR3 residues: CSVAAGSPSYNEQFF. DNA of the CDR3: TGCAGCGTGGCAGCAGGATCTCCCTCCTACAATGAGCAGTTCTTC.

The chain joins TRBV6-5 to TRBJ2-1, with 8 bases fitting TRBD1. This CDR3 is built from 16 residues. V trimming: 0 bases; J trimming: 8 bases; junction bases outside the gene matches: 9. The V gene's germline CDR1 is MNHEY and CDR2 SVGAGI. The CDR3 sequence is CASSYSLSGGGDEQFF. The CDR3 nucleotides are TGTGCCAGCAGTTACTCGTTGTCAGGGGGCGGGGATGAGCAGTTCTTC.

The chain couples TRBV21-1 to TRBJ2-3; the D segment call TRBD1 is taken from the table without a DNA check. TRBV21-1 is assigned pseudogene status. The CDR3 contains 17 residues. DNA of the CDR3: TGTGCCAGCAGCAGGCGTATTGGCAGGGGTGCCACAGATACGCAGTATTTT. Amino acids: CASSRRIGRGATDTQYF.

This clone appeared a few times. V and J are TRBV6-5 and TRBJ2-7; D not certain. Germline loops: CDR1 MNHEY, CDR2 SVGAGI. CDR3 size: 14 residues. V was cut by 5 bases and J by 3 bases, with 14 bases left in between. The CDR3 nucleotides are TGTGCCAGCAGTCCAGCCGGAGACCGCTACGAGCAGTACGTC. Protein: CASSPAGDRYEQYV.

The chain employs TRBV4-1 and TRBJ2-5; 8 positions match TRBD2. CDR3 length: 16 residues. Germline CDR1 is MGHRA and CDR2 is YSYEKL. V gave up 4 bases and J gave up 5 bases; unmatched junction bases: 12. In DNA form, the CDR3 reads TGCGCCAGCAGCCCCCCTCCGGGACTAGGATCCGAGACCCAGTACTTC. Translated: CASSPPPGLGSETQYF.

The gene calls are TRBV5-1 and TRBJ1-6; TRBD1 matches at 7 bases. The V segment lost 3 bases and the J segment 6 bases; nucleotides outside the gene matches: 6. CDR1 is SGHRS and CDR2 is YFSETQ in the germline V gene. The CDR3 sequence is 15 residues long. CDR3 sequence: CASSWQGDGNSPLHF. The CDR3 DNA follows: TGCGCCAGCAGCTGGCAGGGGGACGGTAATTCACCCCTCCACTTT.